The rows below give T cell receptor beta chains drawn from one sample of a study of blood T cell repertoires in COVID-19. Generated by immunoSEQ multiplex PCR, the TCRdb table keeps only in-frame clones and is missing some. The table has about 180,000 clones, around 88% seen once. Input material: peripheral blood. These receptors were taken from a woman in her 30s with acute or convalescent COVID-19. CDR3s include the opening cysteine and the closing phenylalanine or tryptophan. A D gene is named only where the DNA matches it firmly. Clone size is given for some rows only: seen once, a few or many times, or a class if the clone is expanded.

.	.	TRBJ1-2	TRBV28	CASSLSGGMVGYTF	TGTGCCAGCAGTTTGTCGGGGGGCATGGTTGGCTACACCTTC
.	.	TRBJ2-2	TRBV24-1	CATSEPGQTEELFF	TGTGCCACCAGTGAACCGGGACAAACAGAGGAGCTGTTTTTT
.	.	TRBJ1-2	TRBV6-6	CASSSFRPGQNYGYTF	TGTGCCAGCAGTTCATTTAGGCCGGGACAAAACTATGGCTACACCTTC
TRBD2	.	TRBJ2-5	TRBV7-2	CASSLQAGGGETQYF	TGTGCCAGCAGCTTACAAGCGGGAGGTGGGGAGACCCAGTACTTC
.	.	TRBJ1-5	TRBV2	CASSSTGRWQPQHF	TGTGCCAGCAGTTCGACAGGCCGGTGGCAGCCCCAGCATTTT
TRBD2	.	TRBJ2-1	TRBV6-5	CASSLSSGEYNEQFF	TGTGCCAGCAGCCTTTCTAGCGGGGAATACAATGAGCAGTTCTTC
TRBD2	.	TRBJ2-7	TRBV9	CASSPRTSGSSYEQYF	TGTGCCAGCAGCCCCAGGACTAGCGGCAGCTCCTACGAGCAGTACTTC
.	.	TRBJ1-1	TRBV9	CASSVGIGALNTEAFF	TGTGCCAGCAGCGTAGGAATAGGAGCTTTGAACACTGAAGCTTTCTTT
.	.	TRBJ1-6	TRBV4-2	CASSLDFSYNSPLHF	TGTGCCAGCAGCCTCGACTTCAGCTATAATTCACCCCTCCACTTT
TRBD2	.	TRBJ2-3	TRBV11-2	CASSLAGAGGTDTQYF	TGTGCCAGCAGCTTAGCCGGAGCGGGAGGCACAGATACGCAGTATTTT
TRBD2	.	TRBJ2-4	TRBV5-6	CASSLIGLAEIQYF	TGTGCCAGCAGCTTAATCGGACTAGCGGAGATTCAGTACTTC
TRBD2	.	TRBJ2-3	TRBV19	CASSITPSGASTDTQYF	TGTGCCAGTAGTATAACCCCTAGCGGGGCCAGCACAGATACGCAGTATTTT
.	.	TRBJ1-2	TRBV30	CASTGPTKAGYGYTF	TGTGCCTCTACCGGTCCCACCAAAGCGGGCTATGGCTACACCTTC
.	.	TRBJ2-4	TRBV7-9	CASSQVSAIQYF	TGTGCCAGCAGCCAGGTTTCTGCCATTCAGTACTTC
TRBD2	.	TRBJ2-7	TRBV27	CASSLSGTIYEQYF	TGTGCCAGCAGTTTATCGGGGACTATTTACGAGCAGTACTTC
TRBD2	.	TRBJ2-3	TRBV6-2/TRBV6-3	CASSYSGTSFDTQYF	TGTGCCAGCAGTTACTCGGGGACTAGTTTCGATACGCAGTATTTT
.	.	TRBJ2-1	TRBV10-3	CAISEWPGQGLEQFF	TGTGCCATCAGTGAGTGGCCCGGCCAGGGGCTTGAGCAGTTCTTC
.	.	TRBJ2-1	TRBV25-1	CASSAGATVNNEQFF	TGTGCCAGCAGTGCCGGAGCGACAGTGAACAATGAGCAGTTCTTC
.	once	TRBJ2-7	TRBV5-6	CASSLGQTFYEQYF	TGTGCCAGCAGCTTGGGACAGACCTTCTACGAGCAGTACTTC
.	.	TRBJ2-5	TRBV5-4	CASSRQDEETQYF	TGTGCCAGCAGCCGACAGGACGAAGAGACCCAGTACTTC
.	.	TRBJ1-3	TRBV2	CASSRGSGNTIYF	TGTGCCAGCAGCCGGGGATCTGGAAACACCATATATTTT
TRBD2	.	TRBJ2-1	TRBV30	CAWSVLAGGFDEQFF	TGTGCCTGGAGTGTGTTAGCGGGAGGGTTCGATGAGCAGTTCTTC
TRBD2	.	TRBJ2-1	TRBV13	CASSGLGKRNEQFF	TGTGCCAGCAGCGGACTAGGCAAGCGCAATGAGCAGTTCTTC
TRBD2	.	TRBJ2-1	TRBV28	CASNGDQAGGLNEQFF	TGTGCCAGCAACGGGGATCAAGCGGGAGGGCTAAATGAGCAGTTCTTC
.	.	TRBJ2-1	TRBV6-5	CASSQNNEQFF	TGTGCCAGCAGTCAAAACAATGAGCAGTTCTTC
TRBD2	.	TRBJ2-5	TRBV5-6	CASSPYRASGSFETQYF	TGTGCCAGCAGCCCATATCGGGCTAGCGGGAGTTTTGAGACCCAGTACTTC
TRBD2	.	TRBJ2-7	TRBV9	CASSVGSGTQYF	TGTGCCAGCAGCGTAGGCAGCGGGACGCAGTACTTC
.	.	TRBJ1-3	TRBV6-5	CASQGSDTIYF	TGTGCCAGCCAGGGATCCGACACCATATATTTT
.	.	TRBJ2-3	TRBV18	CASSPPTGDTQYF	TGTGCCAGCTCACCACCGACGGGAGATACGCAGTATTTT
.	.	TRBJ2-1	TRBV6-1	CASSEIGKTSEQFF	TGTGCCAGCAGTGAAATCGGTAAGACTTCTGAGCAGTTCTTC
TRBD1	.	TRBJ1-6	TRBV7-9	CASSLATGQGSSPLHF	TGTGCCAGCAGCTTAGCGACGGGACAGGGGTCTTCACCCCTCCACTTT
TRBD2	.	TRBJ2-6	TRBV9	CASRAGDSGANVLTF	TGTGCCAGCAGAGCGGGGGACTCTGGGGCCAACGTCCTAACTTTC
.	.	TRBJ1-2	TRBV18	CASSPSQVISYTF	TGTGCCAGCTCACCTTCCCAGGTTATCAGCTACACCTTC
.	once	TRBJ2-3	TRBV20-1	CAEGVGDTQYF	TGCGCGGAAGGGGTGGGAGATACGCAGTATTTT
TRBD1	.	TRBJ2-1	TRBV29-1	CSAAPGQGTYNEQFF	TGCAGCGCCGCACCTGGACAGGGAACCTACAATGAGCAGTTCTTC
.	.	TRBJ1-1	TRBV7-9	CASSLPSVSPGEAFF	TGTGCCAGCAGCTTACCTTCCGTTTCGCCAGGGGAAGCTTTCTTT
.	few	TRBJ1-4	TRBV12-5	CASGAPIKLFF	TGTGCTAGTGGTGCCCCTATAAAACTGTTTTTT
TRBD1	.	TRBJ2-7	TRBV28	CASSFRTGGYTYEQYF	TGTGCCAGCAGTTTTCGGACAGGGGGCTACACCTACGAGCAGTACTTC
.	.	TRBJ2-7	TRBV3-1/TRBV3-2	CASSQDQLANSYEQYF	TGTGCCAGCAGCCAAGATCAACTAGCCAACTCCTACGAGCAGTACTTC
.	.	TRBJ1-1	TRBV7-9	CASISGVLNTEAFF	TGTGCCAGCATTAGCGGGGTACTCAACACTGAAGCTTTCTTT
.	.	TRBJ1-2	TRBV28	CASSLARPSGYTF	TGTGCCAGCAGCCTCGCGCGCCCGTCCGGCTACACCTTC
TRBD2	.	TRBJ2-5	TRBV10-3	CAISELLAGGPTETQYF	TGTGCCATCAGTGAGTTATTAGCGGGAGGGCCGACAGAGACCCAGTACTTC
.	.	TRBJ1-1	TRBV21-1	CASSKGERTEAFF	TGTGCCAGCAGCAAAGGGGAGCGCACTGAAGCTTTCTTT
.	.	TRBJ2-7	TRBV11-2	CASSVGAPYEQYF	TGTGCCAGCAGCGTAGGGGCCCCCTACGAGCAGTACTTC
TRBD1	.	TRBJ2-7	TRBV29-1	CSVEETGGSYEQYF	TGCAGCGTTGAAGAGACAGGGGGGTCCTACGAGCAGTACTTC
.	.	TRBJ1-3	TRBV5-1	CASSPTINSGNTIYF	TGCGCCAGCAGCCCCACTATCAACTCTGGAAACACCATATATTTT
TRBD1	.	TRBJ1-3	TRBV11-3	CASSDNRGDTIYF	TGTGCCAGCAGCGATAACAGGGGGGACACCATATATTTT
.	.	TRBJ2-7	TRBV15	CATSRIGTTYEQYF	TGTGCCACCAGCAGAATCGGGACAACGTACGAGCAGTACTTC
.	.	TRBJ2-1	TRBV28	CASSFVGGRYNEQFF	TGTGCCAGCAGTTTTGTCGGGGGGCGATACAATGAGCAGTTCTTC
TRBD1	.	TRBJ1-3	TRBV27	CASSSTGGLGNTIYF	TGTGCCAGCAGTAGTACAGGGGGCCTTGGAAACACCATATATTTT
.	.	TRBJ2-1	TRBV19	CASSIDPWGLKNNEQFF	TGTGCCAGTAGTATAGATCCGTGGGGACTGAAAAACAATGAGCAGTTCTTC
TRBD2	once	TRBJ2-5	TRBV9	CASSVAGRQGETQYF	TGTGCCAGCAGCGTAGCCGGGAGGCAGGGAGAGACCCAGTACTTC
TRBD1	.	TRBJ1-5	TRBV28	CASKVGTVYQPQHF	TGTGCAAGCAAGGTCGGGACAGTGTATCAGCCCCAGCATTTT
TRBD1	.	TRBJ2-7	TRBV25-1	CAAGGTGGNEQYF	TGTGCCGCTGGGGGGACAGGGGGCAACGAGCAGTACTTC
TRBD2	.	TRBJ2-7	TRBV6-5	CASKLGGDYEQYF	TGTGCCAGCAAACTGGGGGGGGACTACGAGCAGTACTTC
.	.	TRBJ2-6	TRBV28	CASSLGRTPSSGANVLTF	TGTGCCAGCAGTTTAGGGAGGACTCCAAGCTCTGGGGCCAACGTCCTGACTTTC
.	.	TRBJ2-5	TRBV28	CASSLLEDLKTQYF	TGTGCCAGCAGTTTACTAGAGGACTTGAAGACCCAGTACTTC
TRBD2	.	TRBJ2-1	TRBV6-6	CASSTPGGYNEQFF	TGTGCCAGCAGTACTCCGGGGGGATACAATGAGCAGTTCTTC
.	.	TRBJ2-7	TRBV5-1	CASSLDSRSYEQYF	TGCGCCAGCAGCTTGGACAGTCGGTCCTACGAGCAGTACTTC
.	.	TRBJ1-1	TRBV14	CASSHTPGDTEAFF	TGTGCCAGCAGCCATACCCCGGGTGACACTGAAGCTTTCTTT